The 4 T cell receptor beta chains listed next were all sequenced from one sample in a study of cytomegalovirus exposure and HLA in healthy donors. Researchers ran the PCR with 60 Vbeta and 13 Jbeta primers. Clones were read by immunoSEQ multiplex PCR, and TCRdb kept only the in-frame ones, dropping some. The table has about 110,000 clones, around 76% seen once. Source material: PBMCs. The receptors shown here come from a man aged 30 to 45 in good health and CMV-seropositive.

This chain joins TRBV19 and TRBJ1-1; weak D call: TRBD1 (5 bases). Trimming stripped 2 bases from V and 0 bases from J, with 10 bases between. CDR3 size: 15 residues. Germline V CDR1 and CDR2: LNHDA, SQIVND (reference sequence). CDR3 in DNA: TGTGCCAGTAGTATATGGCAGGGAATGAACACTGAAGCTTTCTTT. Translation: CASSIWQGMNTEAFF.

In this sample, this clone turned up once. The chain joins TRBV11-2 to TRBJ2-7; 8 bases align to TRBD1. This CDR3 has 15 residues. V dropped 2 bases and J dropped 3; count of bases not matched to a gene: 6. Germline V gene sequence: CDR1 SGHAT, CDR2 FQNNGV. CDR3 residues: CASSLSGQGLYEQYF. The CDR3 DNA sequence: TGTGCCAGCAGCTTATCAGGACAGGGTCTCTACGAGCAGTACTTC.

This clone was found once. The V call is TRBV6-5, the J call TRBJ1-1, with 7 bases aligning to TRBD1. The CDR3 contains 13 residues. With V trimmed by 6 bases and J by 7 bases, 8 bases remained unmatched. Germline V lookup: CDR1 MNHEY, CDR2 SVGAGI. The CDR3: CASRPGTAGEAFF. The CDR3 DNA reads TGTGCCAGCAGGCCCGGGACAGCGGGTGAAGCTTTCTTT.

This clone was detected a few times. Written as DNA, the CDR3 is TGTGCCAGCAGTAATGGACAGCAAGAGACCCAGTACTTC. This codes for CASSNGQQETQYF. The rearrangement uses TRBV28 and TRBJ2-5, with D tentatively TRBD1 (6 bases). The V and J ends lost 5 bases and 2 bases respectively, with 9 bases between them. Germline CDR1 and CDR2: MDHEN and SYDVKM. This CDR3 spans 13 amino acids.